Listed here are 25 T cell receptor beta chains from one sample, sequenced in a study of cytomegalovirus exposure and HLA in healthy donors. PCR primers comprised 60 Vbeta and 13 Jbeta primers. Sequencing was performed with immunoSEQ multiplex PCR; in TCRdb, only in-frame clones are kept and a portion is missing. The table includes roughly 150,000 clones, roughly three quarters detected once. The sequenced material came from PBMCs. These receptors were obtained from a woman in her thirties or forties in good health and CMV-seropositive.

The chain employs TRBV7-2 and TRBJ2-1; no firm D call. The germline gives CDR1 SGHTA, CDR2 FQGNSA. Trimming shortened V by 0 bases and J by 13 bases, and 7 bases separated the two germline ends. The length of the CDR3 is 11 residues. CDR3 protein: CASSLATNQFF. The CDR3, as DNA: TGTGCCAGCAGCTTAGCCACTAACCAGTTCTTC.

As DNA, the CDR3 is TGTGCCAGCAGTGAATCTGGGTTAGGGGGCATCATCACCTACGAGCAGTACTTC. Encoded protein: CASSESGLGGIITYEQYF. V is TRBV6-1 and J is TRBJ2-7; TRBD1 matches at 7 bases. This CDR3 has 18 residues. Unmatched junction bases numbered 15, after V lost 2 bases and J lost 2 bases. Germline V gene data show CDR1 as MNHNS and CDR2 as SASEGT.

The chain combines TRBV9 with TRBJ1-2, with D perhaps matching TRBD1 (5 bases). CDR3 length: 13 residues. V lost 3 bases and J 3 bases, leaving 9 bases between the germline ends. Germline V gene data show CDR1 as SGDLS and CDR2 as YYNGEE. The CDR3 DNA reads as TGTGCCAGCAGCGCGGGGGTGGACTATGGCTACACCTTC. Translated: CASSAGVDYGYTF.

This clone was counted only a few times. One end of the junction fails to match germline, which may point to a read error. The CDR3 is CASSVTDTPGANGLTF. The CDR3 nucleotides read TGTGCCAGCAGCGTGACTGACACACCTGGGGCCAACGGCCTGACTTTC. The chain uses TRBV9 and TRBJ2-6; TRBD1 might be the D (5 bases). This CDR3 comprises 16 residues. Germline V CDR1 and CDR2: SGDLS, YYNGEE.

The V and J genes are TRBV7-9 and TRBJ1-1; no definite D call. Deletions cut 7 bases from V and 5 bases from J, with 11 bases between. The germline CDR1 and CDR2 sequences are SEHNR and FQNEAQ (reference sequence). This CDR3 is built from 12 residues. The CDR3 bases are TGTGCCAGCATTTCCTCCTCGACTGAAGCTTTCTTT. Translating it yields CASISSSTEAFF.

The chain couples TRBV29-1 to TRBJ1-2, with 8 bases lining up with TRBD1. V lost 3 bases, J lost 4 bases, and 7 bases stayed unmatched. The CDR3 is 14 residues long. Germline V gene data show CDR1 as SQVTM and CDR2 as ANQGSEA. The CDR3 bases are TGCAGCGTTGAGGCAGGGGGCGCAGGCTATGGCTACACCTTC. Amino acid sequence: CSVEAGGAGYGYTF.

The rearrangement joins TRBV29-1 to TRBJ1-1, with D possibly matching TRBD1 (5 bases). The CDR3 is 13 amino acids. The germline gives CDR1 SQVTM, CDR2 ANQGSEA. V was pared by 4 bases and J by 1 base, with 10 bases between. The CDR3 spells CSVGMGGNTEAFF. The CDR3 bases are TGCAGCGTTGGGATGGGGGGGAACACTGAAGCTTTCTTT.

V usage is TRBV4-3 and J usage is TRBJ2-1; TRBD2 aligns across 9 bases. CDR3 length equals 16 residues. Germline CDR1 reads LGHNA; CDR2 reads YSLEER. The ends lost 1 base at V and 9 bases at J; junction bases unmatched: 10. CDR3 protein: CASSQVSRGGALEQFF. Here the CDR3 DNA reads TGCGCCAGCAGCCAAGTGTCGCGCGGGGGGGCTCTTGAGCAGTTCTTC.

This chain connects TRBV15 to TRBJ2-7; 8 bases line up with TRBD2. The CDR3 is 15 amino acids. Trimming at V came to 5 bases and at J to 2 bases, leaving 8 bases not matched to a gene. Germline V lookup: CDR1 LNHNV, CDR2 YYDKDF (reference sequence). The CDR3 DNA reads TGTGCCACCAGCCGGGCGGGGGGAAGTGCCTACGAGCAGTACTTC. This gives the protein CATSRAGGSAYEQYF.

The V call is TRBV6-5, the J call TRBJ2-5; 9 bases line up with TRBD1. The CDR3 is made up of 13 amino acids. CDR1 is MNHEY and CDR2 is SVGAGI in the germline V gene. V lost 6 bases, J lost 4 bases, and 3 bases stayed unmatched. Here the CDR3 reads CASRGTGRETQYF. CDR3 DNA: TGTGCCAGCAGAGGGACAGGGCGAGAGACCCAGTACTTC.

The CDR3 is CASSLYRGFIDEQFF. The CDR3 nucleotides read TGTGCCAGCAGCTTATACAGGGGTTTTATCGATGAGCAGTTCTTC. The chain is built from TRBV7-3 and TRBJ2-1; TRBD1 aligns across 7 bases. CDR1 and CDR2 from the germline V gene are SGHTA and FQGTGA. The V segment lost 2 bases and the J segment 8 bases; nucleotides outside the gene matches: 9. The CDR3 sequence is 15 residues long.

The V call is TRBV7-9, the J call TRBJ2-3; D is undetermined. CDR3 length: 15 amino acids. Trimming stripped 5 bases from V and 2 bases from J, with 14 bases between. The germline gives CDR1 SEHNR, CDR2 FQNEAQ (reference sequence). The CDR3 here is CASSSPRRNTDTQYF. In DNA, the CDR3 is TGTGCCAGCAGCAGCCCACGGCGGAACACAGATACGCAGTATTTT.

The CDR3 is CASSFRGTSYSYEQYF. CDR3 DNA: TGTGCCAGCAGTTTTCGTGGGACTAGCTATTCCTACGAGCAGTACTTC. J is TRBJ2-7 and V is TRBV27; 9 bases fit TRBD2. V gave up 3 bases and J gave up 1 base; unmatched junction bases: 7. Per germline, CDR1 MNHEY and CDR2 SMNVEV (reference sequence). The CDR3 length is 16 residues.

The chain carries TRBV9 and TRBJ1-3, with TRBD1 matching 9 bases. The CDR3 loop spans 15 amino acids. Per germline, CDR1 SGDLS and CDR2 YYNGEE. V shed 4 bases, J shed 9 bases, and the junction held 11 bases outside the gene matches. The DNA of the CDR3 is TGTGCCAGCAGCTTTAGCGGGACAGGGCCCAGCACCATATATTTT. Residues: CASSFSGTGPSTIYF.

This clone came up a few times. CDR3 protein: CASSPSVKAWTF. The CDR3 DNA reads TGTGCCAGCAGCCCCTCCGTTAAAGCCTGGACCTTC. The chain joins TRBV7-2 to TRBJ1-2; D call uncertain. This CDR3 region has 12 residues. Deletions cut 5 bases from V and 14 bases from J, with 18 bases between. Germline CDR1 and CDR2: SGHTA and FQGNSA.

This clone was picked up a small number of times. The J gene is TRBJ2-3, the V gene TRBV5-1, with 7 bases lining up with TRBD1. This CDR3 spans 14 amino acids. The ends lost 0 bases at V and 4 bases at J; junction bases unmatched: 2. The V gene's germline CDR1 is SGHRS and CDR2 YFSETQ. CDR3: CASSLAQGADTQYF. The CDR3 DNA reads TGCGCCAGCAGCTTGGCTCAGGGGGCAGATACGCAGTATTTT. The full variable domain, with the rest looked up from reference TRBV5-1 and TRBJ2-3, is KAGVTQTPRYLIKTRGQQVTLSCSPISGHRSVSWYQQTPGQGLQFLFEYFSETQRNKGNFPGRFSGRQFSNSRSEMNVSTLELGDSALYLCASSLAQGADTQYFGPGTRLTVL.

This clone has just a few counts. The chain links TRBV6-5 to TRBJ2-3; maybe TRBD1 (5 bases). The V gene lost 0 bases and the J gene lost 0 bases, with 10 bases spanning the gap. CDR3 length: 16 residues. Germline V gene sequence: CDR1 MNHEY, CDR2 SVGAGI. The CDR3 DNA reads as TGTGCCAGCAGTTACTCGAATAGGGGAAGCACAGATACGCAGTATTTT. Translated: CASSYSNRGSTDTQYF.

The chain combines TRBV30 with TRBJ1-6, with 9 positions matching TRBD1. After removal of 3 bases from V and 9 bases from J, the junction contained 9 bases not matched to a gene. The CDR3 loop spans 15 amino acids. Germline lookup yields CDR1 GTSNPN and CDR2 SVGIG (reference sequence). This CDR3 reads CAWRDNGQGSSPLHF. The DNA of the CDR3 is TGTGCCTGGAGAGACAATGGACAGGGGAGTTCACCCCTCCACTTT.

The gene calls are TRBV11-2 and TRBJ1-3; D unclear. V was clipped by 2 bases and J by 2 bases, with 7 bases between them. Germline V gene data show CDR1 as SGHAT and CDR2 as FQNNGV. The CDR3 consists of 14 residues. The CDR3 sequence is CASSLYSTGNTIYF. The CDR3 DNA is TGTGCCAGCAGCTTATACTCAACTGGAAACACCATATATTTT.

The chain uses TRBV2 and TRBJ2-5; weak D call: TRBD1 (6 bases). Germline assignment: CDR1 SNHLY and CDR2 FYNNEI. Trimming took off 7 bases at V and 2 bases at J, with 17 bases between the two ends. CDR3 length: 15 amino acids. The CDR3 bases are TGTGCCAGCACCCCCGAGGGGGTGCCTCAAGAGACCCAGTACTTC. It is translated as CASTPEGVPQETQYF.

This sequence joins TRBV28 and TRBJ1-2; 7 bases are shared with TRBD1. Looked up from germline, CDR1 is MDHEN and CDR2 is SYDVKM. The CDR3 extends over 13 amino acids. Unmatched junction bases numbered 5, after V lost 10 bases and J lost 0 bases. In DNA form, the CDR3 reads TGTGCCAACCGGGACAGAGCTAACTATGGCTACACCTTC. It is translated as CANRDRANYGYTF.

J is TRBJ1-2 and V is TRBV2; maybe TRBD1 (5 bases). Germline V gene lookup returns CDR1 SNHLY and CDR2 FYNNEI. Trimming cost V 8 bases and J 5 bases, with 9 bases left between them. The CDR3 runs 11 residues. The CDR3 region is CASWGGYGYTF. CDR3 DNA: TGTGCCAGCTGGGGGGGGTATGGCTACACCTTC.

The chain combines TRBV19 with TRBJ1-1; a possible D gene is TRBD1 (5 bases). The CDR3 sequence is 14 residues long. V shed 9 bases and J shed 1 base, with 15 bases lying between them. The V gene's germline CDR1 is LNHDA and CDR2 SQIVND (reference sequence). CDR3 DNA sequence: TGTGCCAGCTCTAACCCGACAGCGAACACTGAAGCTTTCTTT. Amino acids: CASSNPTANTEAFF. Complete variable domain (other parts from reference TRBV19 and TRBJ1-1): DGGITQSPKYLFRKEGQNVTLSCEQNLNHDAMYWYRQDPGQGLRLIYYSQIVNDFQKGDIAEGYSVSREKKESFPLTVTSAQKNPTAFYLCASSNPTANTEAFFGQGTRLTVV.

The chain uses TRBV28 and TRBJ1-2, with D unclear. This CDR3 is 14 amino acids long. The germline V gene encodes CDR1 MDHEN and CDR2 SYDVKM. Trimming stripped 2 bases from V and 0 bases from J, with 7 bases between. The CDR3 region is CASSLGGTNYGYTF. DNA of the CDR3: TGTGCCAGCAGTTTAGGAGGGACTAACTATGGCTACACCTTC.

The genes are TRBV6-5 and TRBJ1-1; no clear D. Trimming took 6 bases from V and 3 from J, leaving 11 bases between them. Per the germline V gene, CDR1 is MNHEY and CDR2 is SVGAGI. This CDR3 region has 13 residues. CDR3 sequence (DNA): TGTGCCAGCAGCCTTCTCGAGGACACTGAAGCTTTCTTT. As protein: CASSLLEDTEAFF.